This T cell receptor beta chain was recovered during a study of PD-L1 blockade in urothelial cancer. Sequencing was performed with immunoSEQ multiplex PCR; in TCRdb, only in-frame clones are kept and a portion is missing. Among 40,000 or so clones listed, about 88% were seen once. Between the trimmed V and J ends, which lost 0 bases and 1 base, there was a span of 7 bases. Germline CDR1 SGHRS, CDR2 YFSETQ. This CDR3 has 14 residues. The time point: peripheral blood 6 weeks after treatment start. As for this clone: The same CDR3 can be traced to other DNA sequences in this sample.

The chain has TRBV5-1 and TRBJ2-5, with D maybe TRBD1 (5 bases). Sequencing used PBMCs, obtained around atezolizumab (anti-PD-L1) treatment. This sequence originates from a man between 60 and 75 years old with urothelial cancer. The CDR3 DNA reads TGCGCCAGCAGCTTGGGTCAGGGCCAAGAGACCCAGTACTTC. Amino acid sequence: CASSLGQGQETQYF.